Following are 21 T cell receptor beta chains from one sample sequenced in a study of blood T cells in healthy people across ages. A second PCR of 7 to 11 cycles used a sample-barcoded 5' primer and a J-beta primer mix. A single record per CDR3 protein comes from TCRdb applying MiXCR to the 5' RACE reads. The sample carries some 1.5 million distinct CDR3 sequences, roughly 43% recorded once. The sample was blood. The receptors stem from a woman aged 18-29 years in good health.

The chain couples TRBV10-3 to TRBJ1-2, with unresolved D. Germline assignment: CDR1 ENHRY and CDR2 SYGVKD. The CDR3 is 14 residues long. Trimming pared 4 bases from V and 1 base from J, leaving 10 bases between. The CDR3: CAISAGPDNYGYTF. The CDR3 DNA follows: TGTGCCATCAGTGCGGGTCCCGATAACTATGGCTACACCTTC.

This clonotype was recorded a few times. V and J are TRBV27 and TRBJ2-3; 14 nucleotides match TRBD2. V lost 4 bases and J lost 5; bases outside the gene matches: 8. The CDR3 runs to 17 residues. Germline values: CDR1 MNHEY, CDR2 SMNVEV (reference sequence). The CDR3 reads CASSSSTSGRVGDTQYF. The CDR3 region has the DNA TGTGCCAGCAGTTCCTCGACTAGCGGGAGGGTGGGAGATACGCAGTATTTT.

The V gene is TRBV6-1, the J gene TRBJ2-7, with TRBD1 matching over 11 bases. Trimming cost V 4 bases and J 2 bases; bases outside gene matches: 4. The CDR3 is 15 residues long. Germline V gives CDR1 MNHNS, CDR2 SASEGT. The chain's CDR3 is CASSVGQGGPYEQYF. Written as DNA, the CDR3 is TGTGCCAGCAGTGTGGGACAGGGGGGCCCCTACGAGCAGTACTTC.

The rearrangement joins TRBV2 to TRBJ1-1, with 11 nucleotides matching TRBD1. This CDR3 spans 15 amino acids. The V and J ends lost 4 bases and 3 bases, in that order; junction bases with no gene match: 4. Germline lookup yields CDR1 SNHLY and CDR2 FYNNEI. The DNA of the CDR3 is TGTGCCAGCAGTGTGGACAGGGGGCGGGACACTGAAGCTTTCTTT. It is translated as CASSVDRGRDTEAFF. The full variable domain, completed using reference TRBV2 and TRBJ1-1, is EPEVTQTPSHQVTQMGQEVILRCVPISNHLYFYWYRQILGQKVEFLVSFYNNEISEKSEIFDDQFSVERPDGSNFTLKIRSTKLEDSAMYFCASSVDRGRDTEAFFGQGTRLTVV.

The chain uses TRBV5-4 and TRBJ2-6; D is possibly TRBD1 (5 bases). The germline gives CDR1 SGHNT, CDR2 YYREEE (reference sequence). With 0 bases removed from V and 0 bases from J, the gap between germline ends came to 10 bases. This CDR3 region has 17 residues. DNA of the CDR3: TGTGCCAGCAGCTTGGCGACAGCCAGCTCTGGGGCCAACGTCCTGACTTTC. It translates to CASSLATASSGANVLTF. Supplemented by reference TRBV5-4 and TRBJ2-6, the full variable domain reads ETGVTQSPTHLIKTRGQQVTLRCSSQSGHNTVSWYQQALGQGPQFIFQYYREEENGRGNFPPRFSGLQFPNYSSELNVNALELDDSALYLCASSLATASSGANVLTFGAGSRLTVL.

This clonotype was counted between two and nine times. This chain joins TRBV5-1 and TRBJ2-5; no clear D gene. The germline gives CDR1 SGHRS, CDR2 YFSETQ. Trimming left V 0 bases short and J 11 bases short, with 14 bases between. This CDR3 is built from 13 residues. CDR3 DNA sequence: TGCGCCAGCAGCTTGGTAGAGCTGGCGGAGCAGTACTTC. Its translation: CASSLVELAEQYF.

This chain joins TRBV20-1 and TRBJ1-3, with TRBD1 identical over 7 bases. Looked up from germline, CDR1 is DFQATT and CDR2 is SNEGSKA (reference sequence). Losses at the gene ends were 6 bases for V and 0 bases for J; bases not matched to a gene: 8. The CDR3 consists of 15 residues. For the CDR3, the DNA is TGCAGTGCCAGGGACAGCCCGTTCTCTGGAAACACCATATATTTT. This codes for CSARDSPFSGNTIYF.

This clonotype was seen a few times. This rearrangement joins TRBV9 to TRBJ1-2; no clear D. Trimming stripped 0 bases from V and 4 bases from J, with 10 bases between. Germline CDR1 SGDLS, CDR2 YYNGEE. The CDR3 totals 14 residues. CDR3 in DNA: TGTGCCAGCAGCGTAGCTGAGGGCGGCTATGGCTACACCTTC. The encoded protein is CASSVAEGGYGYTF.

This chain joins TRBV29-1 and TRBJ1-4; D perhaps matches TRBD1 (5 bases). In germline, CDR1 is SQVTM, CDR2 ANQGSEA. The CDR3 length is 12 residues. Between the trimmed V and J ends, which lost 4 bases and 8 bases, there was a span of 11 bases. In nucleotides, the CDR3 is TGCAGCGTTGCGGCAGGGAGCGAAAAACTGTTTTTT. It codes for CSVAAGSEKLFF.

Turning to this clonotype: The CDR3 end shows no conserved phenylalanine or tryptophan, and so a read error is likely. The DNA is omitted, as the CDR3 cannot be located on it reliably, and the CDR3 follows TCRdb's listing. The chain recombines TRBV27 with TRBJ2-5. Germline CDR1 reads MNHEY; CDR2 reads SMNVEV (reference sequence). The CDR3 length equals 17 residues, ends included. CDR3 in amino acids: CASSLGCRRGFKRPSSS.

The V gene is TRBV9, the J gene TRBJ1-1, with unresolved D. This CDR3 comprises 14 residues. Looked up from germline, CDR1 is SGDLS and CDR2 is YYNGEE. The germline V and J ends were trimmed by 0 bases and 0 bases, with 6 bases remaining between them. CDR3 DNA sequence: TGTGCCAGCAGCGTAGCTGCTGTGAACACTGAAGCTTTCTTT. It codes for CASSVAAVNTEAFF.

This clonotype was seen many times. J is TRBJ2-5 and V is TRBV6-5; D ambiguous. V was pared by 2 bases and J by 5 bases, with 6 bases between. Germline CDR1 MNHEY, CDR2 SVGAGI. CDR3 length: 12 amino acids. CDR3 region: CASSYDGETQYF. CDR3 nucleotide sequence: TGTGCCAGCAGTTACGATGGGGAGACCCAGTACTTC.

This chain joins TRBV6-2 or TRBV6-3 and TRBJ2-7, with D perhaps TRBD1 or TRBD2 (5 bases each). The J call is uncertain, as TRBJ2-5 better fits the DNA end. Germline lookup yields CDR1 MNHEY and CDR2 SVGEGT. This CDR3 is 16 amino acids long. CDR3 amino acids: CASSYGLPGPGETQYF. DNA of the CDR3: TGTGCCAGCAGTTACGGTCTTCCGGGGCCTGGGGAGACCCAGTACTTC.

The chain uses TRBV9 and TRBJ2-7; 8 bases fit TRBD1. V was pared by 0 bases and J by 0 bases, with 5 bases of the junction left unmatched. Germline-derived CDR1 and CDR2 are SGDLS and YYNGEE. There are 16 residues in the CDR3. The DNA of the CDR3 is TGTGCCAGCAGCGTAGGATATACAGGGGGCTCCTACGAGCAGTACTTC. It yields the protein CASSVGYTGGSYEQYF.

The chain joins TRBV4-3 to TRBJ1-5; no clear D gene. There are 13 residues in the CDR3. CDR1 is LGHNA, CDR2 YSLEER, per germline. Trimming cost V 0 bases and J 7 bases, with 7 bases left between them. CDR3 region: CASSQDARQPQHF. As DNA, the CDR3 is TGCGCCAGCAGCCAAGACGCCAGACAGCCCCAGCATTTT.

A few counts support this clonotype. The genes are TRBV7-2 and TRBJ2-1; TRBD2 matches at 13 bases. The V gene end was trimmed by 5 bases and the J gene end by 8 bases; junction bases not matched to a gene: 9. Germline V gene lookup returns CDR1 SGHTA and CDR2 FQGNSA. The CDR3 covers 16 residues. The CDR3 spells CASSLELAGGPYEQFF. The CDR3, as DNA: TGTGCCAGCAGCCTAGAACTAGCGGGAGGGCCCTATGAGCAGTTCTTC. The full variable domain, rest sourced from reference TRBV7-2 and TRBJ2-1, is GAGVSQSPSNKVTEKGKDVELRCDPISGHTALYWYRQSLGQGLEFLIYFQGNSAPDKSGLPSDRFSAERTGGSVSTLTIQRTQQEDSAVYLCASSLELAGGPYEQFFGPGTRLTVL.

J is TRBJ2-3 and V is TRBV7-9, with 10 bases aligning to TRBD2. Per the germline V gene, CDR1 is SEHNR and CDR2 is FQNEAQ (reference sequence). Trimming cost V 2 bases and J 5 bases; bases outside gene matches: 4. The CDR3 has 15 residues. The CDR3 nucleotides read TGTGCCAGCAGCTTACCGTGGACTAGCGGAGATACGCAGTATTTT. It translates to CASSLPWTSGDTQYF.

The gene calls are TRBV2 and TRBJ1-1; weak D call: TRBD1 (5 bases). V dropped 6 bases and J dropped 1 base, with 9 bases sitting between them. The length of the CDR3 is 13 residues. The germline CDR1 and CDR2 sequences are SNHLY and FYNNEI. DNA of the CDR3: TGTGCCAGCAGGGGACCACAGAACACTGAAGCTTTCTTT. Translated: CASRGPQNTEAFF.

The chain links TRBV4-2 to TRBJ2-1; 10 nucleotides match TRBD2. The V gene end was trimmed by 0 bases and the J gene end by 3 bases; junction bases not matched to a gene: 5. The CDR3 spans 17 residues. Germline values: CDR1 LGHNA, CDR2 YNFKEQ. This CDR3 reads CASSQDWRTSGYNEQFF. CDR3 nucleotides: TGTGCCAGCAGCCAAGATTGGAGGACTAGCGGCTACAATGAGCAGTTCTTC.

This sequence joins TRBV12-3 or TRBV12-4 and TRBJ2-7; D is undetermined. The CDR3 has 14 residues. V was trimmed by 3 bases and J by 0 bases, leaving 9 bases between them. The CDR3 here is CASSFRAHSYEQYF. The DNA of the CDR3 is TGTGCCAGCAGTTTTCGGGCTCACTCCTACGAGCAGTACTTC.

This clonotype was recorded many times. CDR3 protein: CASSDATGGTDTQYF. In nucleotides, the CDR3 is TGTGCCAGCAGTGACGCGACAGGGGGCACAGATACGCAGTATTTT. V gene TRBV6-4 combines with J gene TRBJ2-3, with 8 nucleotides matching TRBD1. Germline V CDR1 and CDR2: MRHNA, SNTAGT. The trim removed 2 bases at V and 1 base at J, leaving 2 bases unmatched. The length of the CDR3 is 15 residues.